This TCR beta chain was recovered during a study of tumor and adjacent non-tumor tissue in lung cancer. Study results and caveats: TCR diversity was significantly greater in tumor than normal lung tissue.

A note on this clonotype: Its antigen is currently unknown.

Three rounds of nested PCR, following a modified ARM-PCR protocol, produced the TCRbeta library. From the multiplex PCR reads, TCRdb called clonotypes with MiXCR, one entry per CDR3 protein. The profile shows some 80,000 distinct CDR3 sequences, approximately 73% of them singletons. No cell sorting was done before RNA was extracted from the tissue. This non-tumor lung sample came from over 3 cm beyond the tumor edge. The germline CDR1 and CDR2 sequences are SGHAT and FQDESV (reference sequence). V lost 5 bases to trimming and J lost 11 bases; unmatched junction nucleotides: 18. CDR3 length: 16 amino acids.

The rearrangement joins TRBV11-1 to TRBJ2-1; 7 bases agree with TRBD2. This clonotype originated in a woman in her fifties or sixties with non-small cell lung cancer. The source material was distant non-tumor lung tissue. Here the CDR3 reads CASSPYGASGIGKQFF. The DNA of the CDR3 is TGTGCCAGCAGCCCATACGGGGCTAGCGGAATTGGTAAGCAGTTCTTC. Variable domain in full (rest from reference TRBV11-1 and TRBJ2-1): EAEVAQSPRYKITEKSQAVAFWCDPISGHATLYWYRQILGQGPELLVQFQDESVVDDSQLPKDRFSAERLKGVDSTLKIQPAELGDSAMYLCASSPYGASGIGKQFFGPGTRLTVL.